One and the same sample provided the 3 T cell receptor beta chains below, sequenced in a study of blood T cell repertoires in COVID-19. The protocol was immunoSEQ multiplex PCR, while the TCRdb copy is restricted to in-frame clones and leaves out a portion. The table has about 130,000 clones, around 89% seen once. The specimen was peripheral blood. These receptors came from a man in his 60s with COVID-19, enrolled during active disease.

The gene calls are TRBV12-5 and TRBJ2-3; tentative D call: TRBD2 (6 bases). V lost 4 bases and J lost 2, with 7 bases in between. Germline values: CDR1 LGHNT, CDR2 FRNRAP. The CDR3 length is 13 residues. The CDR3 protein is CASGSGVTDTQYF. CDR3 bases: TGTGCTAGTGGTTCGGGAGTCACAGATACGCAGTATTTT. Full variable domain (remainder filled in from reference TRBV12-5 and TRBJ2-3): DARVTQTPRHKVTEMGQEVTMRCQPILGHNTVFWYRQTMMQGLELLAYFRNRAPLDDSGMPKDRFSAEMPDATLATLKIQPSEPRDSAVYFCASGSGVTDTQYFGPGTRLTVL.

The chain combines TRBV4-1 with TRBJ2-1; 8 positions match TRBD1. Germline V lookup: CDR1 MGHRA, CDR2 YSYEKL. This CDR3 has 16 residues. The V and J ends lost 3 bases and 3 bases, in that order; junction bases with no gene match: 7. Here the CDR3 reads CASSHQTGAGYNEQFF. The CDR3 DNA is TGCGCCAGCAGCCACCAGACAGGGGCCGGCTACAATGAGCAGTTCTTC.

The chain is built from TRBV5-4 and TRBJ1-3; 7 bases line up with TRBD1. The V gene's germline CDR1 is SGHNT and CDR2 YYREEE (reference sequence). V dropped 2 bases and J dropped 4; count of bases not matched to a gene: 15. The CDR3 extends over 18 amino acids. CDR3 amino acids: CASSFKFAPGQMGNTIYF. The CDR3 DNA reads TGTGCCAGCAGCTTCAAATTTGCTCCGGGACAGATGGGAAACACCATATATTTT.